The 18 T cell receptor beta chains presented below share a single source sample, sequenced in a study of cytomegalovirus exposure and HLA in healthy donors. Both 60 Vbeta primers and 13 Jbeta primers went into the PCR. The method was immunoSEQ multiplex PCR; TCRdb's version includes in-frame clones alone and lacks a portion of them. The table has some 160,000 clones, 75% to 80% seen once; the top ten hold 2.5% to 3.5%. Sequenced: PBMCs. The receptor source for this set is a woman aged 40 to 50 in good health and CMV-seronegative.

The gene calls are TRBV7-6 and TRBJ1-2; 12 nucleotides align to TRBD1. Germline trimming cut 4 bases from V and 1 base from J; bases unmatched to any gene: 13. This CDR3 has 19 residues. Germline V gene data show CDR1 as SGHVS and CDR2 as FNYEAQ. DNA for the CDR3: TGTGCCAGCAGCTCGACGGCTGGGACAGGGGGCGCGTATAACTATGGCTACACCTTC. Encoded protein: CASSSTAGTGGAYNYGYTF.

DNA for the CDR3: TGTGCCAGCAGTGAAGCGCTTTCAGGCTTATCCTACGAGCAGTACTTC. Encoded protein: CASSEALSGLSYEQYF. This sequence joins TRBV6-1 and TRBJ2-7; unclear D gene. There are 16 residues in the CDR3. The V end was cut by 0 bases, the J end by 1 base, with 13 bases between. The germline gives CDR1 MNHNS, CDR2 SASEGT.

The rearrangement joins TRBV6-1 to TRBJ1-1, with 12 bases lining up with TRBD1. Germline V CDR1 and CDR2: MNHNS, SASEGT. The CDR3 is made up of 18 amino acids. V was pared by 1 base and J by 5 bases, with 11 bases of the junction left unmatched. The CDR3 nucleotides are TGTGCCAGCAGTGAAGTACCGGGACAGGGGGCGCTAGGGACTGAAGCTTTCTTT. Protein: CASSEVPGQGALGTEAFF.

This clone was detected a few times. The genes are TRBV27 and TRBJ2-7; TRBD1 is a possible D gene (6 bases). CDR1 is MNHEY and CDR2 is SMNVEV in the germline V gene (reference sequence). V was pared by 3 bases and J by 4 bases, with 13 bases between. This CDR3 has 14 amino acids. CDR3 DNA: TGTGCCAGCAGTTTTGCGGACAGCACTTACGAGCAGTACTTC. This encodes CASSFADSTYEQYF.

This clone was counted once. This chain connects TRBV15 to TRBJ2-7; 12 positions agree with TRBD1. V lost 1 base to trimming and J lost 3 bases; unmatched junction nucleotides: 4. Looked up from germline, CDR1 is LNHNV and CDR2 is YYDKDF (reference sequence). This CDR3 has 16 amino acids. CDR3: CATSRGGTGGLYEQYF. CDR3 DNA sequence: TGTGCCACCAGCAGAGGAGGGACAGGGGGCCTCTACGAGCAGTACTTC.

The chain links TRBV5-8 to TRBJ2-1, with TRBD2 as a possible D gene (6 bases). The CDR3 has 16 amino acids. CDR1 and CDR2 from the germline V gene are SGHTS and YDEGEE. Trimming took 1 base from V and 3 from J, leaving 14 bases between them. The CDR3 region has the DNA TGTGCCAGCAGCTTGCAACGGGGGATGATCTACAATGAGCAGTTCTTC. It translates to CASSLQRGMIYNEQFF.

The V gene is TRBV10-1, the J gene TRBJ2-3; TRBD2 might be the D (5 bases). This CDR3 comprises 16 residues. Germline V CDR1 and CDR2: WNHNN, SYGVQD (reference sequence). Trimming removed 0 bases from V and 2 bases from J, with 12 bases in between. CDR3 sequence reads: CASSESLGYLTDTQYF. The CDR3 nucleotides are TGCGCCAGCAGTGAGTCACTAGGTTACCTCACAGATACGCAGTATTTT.

This rearrangement joins TRBV28 to TRBJ1-1; perhaps TRBD1 as D (6 bases). Between the trimmed V and J ends, which lost 9 bases and 6 bases, there was a span of 14 bases. The CDR3 runs 12 residues. CDR1 and CDR2 (germline): MDHEN, SYDVKM. The CDR3 sequence is CASNPPGAEAFF. For the CDR3, the DNA is TGTGCCAGTAACCCGCCAGGGGCTGAAGCTTTCTTT. Full variable domain (missing parts from reference TRBV28 and TRBJ1-1): DVKVTQSSRYLVKRTGEKVFLECVQDMDHENMFWYRQDPGLGLRLIYFSYDVKMKEKGDIPEGYSVSREKKERFSLILESASTNQTSMYLCASNPPGAEAFFGQGTRLTVV.

V gene TRBV5-1 combines with J gene TRBJ2-5; 10 bases match TRBD1. The tail of the sequence fits TRBJ2-7 better, so the J call may be wrong. The CDR3 totals 18 residues. Germline V gives CDR1 SGHRS, CDR2 YFSETQ. CDR3 nucleotides: TGCGCCAGCAGCTCTCCCCGGGACAGGGGATCGGGAGGGTACGAGCAGTACTTC. This codes for CASSSPRDRGSGGYEQYF.

The CDR3 spells CASSLTRLTTGELFF. CDR3 bases: TGTGCCAGCAGCTTAACCCGACTTACCACCGGGGAGCTGTTTTTT. J is TRBJ2-2 and V is TRBV13; the D is unclear. In germline, CDR1 is PRHDT, CDR2 FYEKMQ (reference sequence). CDR3 length: 15 residues. V lost 2 bases and J 4 bases, leaving 11 bases between the germline ends.

The chain employs TRBV14 and TRBJ1-2; TRBD1 aligns across 7 bases. CDR3 length: 17 amino acids. Germline V gene sequence: CDR1 SGHDN, CDR2 FVKESK. V gave up 1 base and J gave up 4 bases; unmatched junction bases: 12. The CDR3 spells CASSQVPGGSVGYGYTF. CDR3 nucleotide sequence: TGTGCCAGCAGCCAAGTTCCAGGGGGGTCAGTAGGCTATGGCTACACCTTC.

This clone has just one count. The chain is built from TRBV5-1 and TRBJ2-3; TRBD2 is a possible D gene (7 bases). V was clipped by 5 bases and J by 0 bases, with 19 bases between them. Germline lookup yields CDR1 SGHRS and CDR2 YFSETQ. CDR3 size: 17 residues. CDR3 residues: CASSTPLGGGSTDTQYF. CDR3 sequence (DNA): TGCGCCAGCAGTACGCCCTTGGGCGGGGGCAGCACAGATACGCAGTATTTT.

The CDR3 loop reads CASRQSGGFGADTQYF. The CDR3 DNA reads as TGCGCCAGCAGACAGTCGGGAGGGTTTGGCGCAGATACGCAGTATTTT. The chain has TRBV5-1 and TRBJ2-3, with 8 nucleotides matching TRBD2. The V and J ends lost 5 bases and 4 bases, in that order; junction bases with no gene match: 12. This CDR3 is 16 amino acids long. Germline V gene sequence: CDR1 SGHRS, CDR2 YFSETQ.

The chain couples TRBV4-1 to TRBJ2-1, with TRBD2 identical over 9 bases. Germline V CDR1 and CDR2: MGHRA, YSYEKL. The CDR3 spans 15 residues. J gave up 10 bases and V 4 bases, and 11 bases lay outside the gene matches. The chain's CDR3 is CASSPLAGEIKEQFF. CDR3 nucleotide sequence: TGCGCCAGCAGCCCTTTAGCGGGGGAGATTAAAGAGCAGTTCTTC.

V usage is TRBV7-2 and J usage is TRBJ1-4, with D possibly being TRBD1 (6 bases). This CDR3 has 15 residues. Germline loops: CDR1 SGHTA, CDR2 FQGNSA. V was pared by 3 bases and J by 3 bases, with 11 bases between. CDR3 amino acids: CASSFQGMANEKLFF. The CDR3 DNA follows: TGTGCCAGCAGCTTTCAGGGGATGGCTAATGAAAAACTGTTTTTT.

The chain couples TRBV7-3 to TRBJ2-7, with 9 positions matching TRBD1. The germline V gene encodes CDR1 SGHTA and CDR2 FQGTGA. The CDR3 sequence is 15 residues long. The V and J ends lost 1 base and 4 bases, in that order; junction bases with no gene match: 5. The CDR3, as DNA: TGTGCCAGCAGCTTAAAGGGGGGACAGGGATACGAGCAGTACTTC. Encoded protein: CASSLKGGQGYEQYF.

The chain is built from TRBV6-5 and TRBJ2-5; 9 bases agree with TRBD2. The junction had 9 bases not matched to a gene; V was cut back by 6 bases and J by 4 bases. The germline CDR1 and CDR2 sequences are MNHEY and SVGAGI. CDR3 length: 15 residues. The CDR3 region has the DNA TGTGCCAGCAGCTCAGTGACTAGCGGCGGAGAGACCCAGTACTTC. This codes for CASSSVTSGGETQYF.

The CDR3: CASTSTTGVVHGYTF. CDR3 nucleotides: TGCGCCAGCACCTCCACCACAGGGGTTGTTCATGGCTACACCTTC. This rearrangement joins TRBV4-1 to TRBJ1-2; TRBD1 agrees at 7 bases. CDR1 and CDR2 (germline): MGHRA, YSYEKL. The CDR3 runs to 15 residues. The J segment lost 6 bases and the V segment lost 7 bases, leaving 14 bases of the junction unmatched.